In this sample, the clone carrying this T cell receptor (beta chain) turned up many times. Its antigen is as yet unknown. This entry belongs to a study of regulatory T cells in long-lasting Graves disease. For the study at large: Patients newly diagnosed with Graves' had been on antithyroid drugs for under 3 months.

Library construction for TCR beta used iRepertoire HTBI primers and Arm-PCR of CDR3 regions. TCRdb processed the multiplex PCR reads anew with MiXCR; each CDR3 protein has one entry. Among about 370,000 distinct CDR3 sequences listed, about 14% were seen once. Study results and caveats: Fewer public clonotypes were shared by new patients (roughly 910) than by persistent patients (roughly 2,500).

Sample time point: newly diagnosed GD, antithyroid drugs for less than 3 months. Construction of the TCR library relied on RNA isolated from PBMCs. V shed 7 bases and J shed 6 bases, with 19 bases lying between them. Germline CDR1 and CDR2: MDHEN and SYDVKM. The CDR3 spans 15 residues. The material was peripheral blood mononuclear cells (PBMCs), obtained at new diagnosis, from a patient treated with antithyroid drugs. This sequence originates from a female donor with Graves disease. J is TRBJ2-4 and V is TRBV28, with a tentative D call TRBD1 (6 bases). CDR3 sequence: CASNSHDRGTNIQYF. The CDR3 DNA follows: TGTGCCAGCAATTCCCATGATAGGGGGACAAACATTCAGTACTTC.